This note documents a single T cell receptor (beta chain) sequence. Its antigen is as yet unknown. No patient had received any treatment before thyroid surgery. In the original analysis: Clinicopathological groups supplied CDR3 differences that were used to build a distant-metastasis classifier for papillary thyroid cancer. TCRdb ran MiXCR on the PCR reads. Here the V and J calls rest on TCRdb's processing, not on the authors' analysis. The sample has about 20,000 clones, 12% seen once; the top ten hold roughly 6.2%. This sample is drawn from a study of metastatic and nonmetastatic thyroid tumors. Study information: The study looked at repertoires side by side in blood and in tumor or nodule tissue from malignant and benign thyroid patients.

General study points: A significant increase in TCR beta diversity was reportedly seen in malignant thyroid tumors relative to benign nodules, in blood and tumor.

The CDR3 has 15 residues. The V gene end was trimmed by 5 bases and the J gene end by 14 bases; junction bases not matched to a gene: 17. Germline V CDR1 and CDR2: SGHTA, FQGTGA. The sequenced sample consisted of blood. This TCR came from a male donor with papillary thyroid cancer or a benign thyroid nodule (not recorded which). Some clones in this sample may be carry-over from other donors' samples. The rearrangement links TRBV7-3 to TRBJ2-3, with 9 nucleotides matching TRBD2. CDR3 DNA: TGTGCCAGCAGCCCGAGCGGACTAGCGCACAGAACTGCGTATTTT. Amino acids: CASSPSGLAHRTAYF.